This entry features one TCR beta chain sequence. Antigen: not known. The sample belongs to a study of CD8 T cells in Susac syndrome. Whole-study findings and limits: The number of individuals included in the study's TCR sequencing and HLA analysis was acknowledged as relatively small.

This CDR3 comprises 15 residues. Germline V gene sequence: CDR1 MNHEY, CDR2 SVGEGT. V was clipped by 6 bases and J by 4 bases, with 15 bases between them. CD8+ and CD4+ T cells from blood underwent TCR beta sequencing. The patients serving as multiple sclerosis controls were treatment-naive. They had stable or active relapsing-remitting disease and fulfilled revised McDonald criteria. Random hexamers were used to reverse transcribe an amount of 0.5 to 1 ug RNA. The amplification used immunoSEQ multiplex PCR on TCR beta CDR3; it spanned 54 Vbeta and 13 Jbeta. Via MiXCR, TCRdb re-called the immunoSEQ multiplex PCR reads, giving one row per CDR3 protein. The sample contains under 550,000 distinct CDR3 sequences, approximately 85% of which appear only once.

V and J are TRBV6-2 or TRBV6-3 and TRBJ2-2; D gene unclear. The clonotype was recovered from a human donor with multiple sclerosis. The sequenced sample consisted of CD8+ T cells from PBMCs. The CDR3 nucleotides are TGTGCCAGCAGCACCGGGCCTATCCCCACCGGGGAGCTGTTTTTT. Residues: CASSTGPIPTGELFF.